This passage covers 21 T cell receptor beta chains from one sample sequenced in a study of blood T cell repertoires in COVID-19. Using immunoSEQ multiplex PCR, the repertoire was profiled, and TCRdb retains in-frame clones only, with some absent. Of roughly 74,000 clones in the sample, around 90% were seen once. The sample consisted of peripheral blood. The receptors shown here come from a woman of 80 years or more with active or convalescent COVID-19.

A single count supports this clone. V gene TRBV19 combines with J gene TRBJ2-6; 7 bases align to TRBD2. V was clipped by 3 bases and J by 4 bases; unmatched bases: 6. The length of the CDR3 is 16 residues. The germline CDR1 and CDR2 sequences are LNHDA and SQIVND (reference sequence). The CDR3 nucleotides read TGTGCCAGTAGTATTGCCCCGGGGGGAGGGGCCAACGTCCTGACTTTC. Encoded protein: CASSIAPGGGANVLTF.

CDR3 DNA: TGTGCCAGCAGCGCCGGGAAGAGCTCCTACAATGAGCAGTTCTTC. Encoded protein: CASSAGKSSYNEQFF. V is TRBV7-7 and J is TRBJ2-1; TRBD2 is a possible D gene (5 bases). The CDR3 runs to 15 residues. With 5 bases removed from V and 0 bases from J, the gap between germline ends came to 11 bases. CDR1 and CDR2 (germline): SSHAT, FNYEAQ (reference sequence).

This clone was seen more than once but under ten times. The chain is built from TRBV12-3 or TRBV12-4 and TRBJ1-2; no clear D. CDR3 size: 13 residues. Trimming removed 4 bases at V and 8 bases at J, with 14 bases between. The CDR3 here is CASSSGRVGGYTF. As DNA, the CDR3 is TGTGCCAGCAGTTCCGGGAGGGTAGGCGGCTACACCTTC.

The chain recombines TRBV4-2 with TRBJ2-1; 9 nucleotides match TRBD2. The germline gives CDR1 LGHNA, CDR2 YNFKEQ. The CDR3 is 17 residues long. With V trimmed by 0 bases and J by 7 bases, 10 bases remained unmatched. The CDR3 loop reads CASSQDRGGLAGNEQFF. DNA for the CDR3: TGTGCCAGCAGCCAAGATAGGGGGGGGCTAGCGGGAAATGAGCAGTTCTTC.

V and J are TRBV29-1 and TRBJ1-3, with D perhaps matching TRBD1 (5 bases). There are 14 residues in the CDR3. Germline V gives CDR1 SQVTM, CDR2 ANQGSEA. V was clipped by 0 bases and J by 3 bases, with 9 bases between them. For the CDR3, the DNA is TGCAGCGTTGAAGAGGGGGGTTTTGGAAACACCATATATTTT. Its protein product is CSVEEGGFGNTIYF.

This chain connects TRBV18 to TRBJ2-3; D is undetermined. Germline CDR1 and CDR2: KGHSH and LQKENI. Trimming cost V 6 bases and J 1 base, with 11 bases left between them. The CDR3 is 14 residues long. The CDR3 region is CASSQMAGTDTQYF. CDR3 DNA: TGTGCCAGCTCCCAAATGGCCGGCACAGATACGCAGTATTTT.

The chain links TRBV6-5 to TRBJ1-1; weak D call: TRBD1 (5 bases). Between the trimmed V and J ends, which lost 0 bases and 1 base, there was a span of 6 bases. This CDR3 is built from 14 residues. The germline gives CDR1 MNHEY, CDR2 SVGAGI. CDR3 protein: CASSYSQGNTEAFF. The DNA of the CDR3 is TGTGCCAGCAGTTACTCGCAGGGGAACACTGAAGCTTTCTTT.

The sample holds one count of this clone. The V call is TRBV5-1, the J call TRBJ2-2, with D possibly TRBD2 on 7 matching bases. Trimming shortened V by 0 bases and J by 5 bases, and 17 bases separated the two germline ends. The germline V gene encodes CDR1 SGHRS and CDR2 YFSETQ. The CDR3 runs 17 residues. Here the CDR3 reads CASSLAGGGPRTGELFF. In nucleotides, the CDR3 is TGCGCCAGCAGCTTGGCTGGGGGGGGGCCGAGGACCGGGGAGCTGTTTTTT.

The genes are TRBV7-2 and TRBJ1-5, with a tentative D call TRBD1 (5 bases). Deletions cut 1 base from V and 0 bases from J, with 7 bases between. CDR1 is SGHTA and CDR2 is FQGNSA in the germline V gene. There are 15 residues in the CDR3. The CDR3 sequence is CASSLVQDSNQPQHF. The CDR3, as DNA: TGTGCCAGCAGCTTAGTACAGGATAGCAATCAGCCCCAGCATTTT.

The chain employs TRBV2 and TRBJ1-2; 10 nucleotides line up with TRBD1. The CDR3 is made up of 13 amino acids. V shed 9 bases and J 7 bases; nucleotides not matched to a gene: 8. Per germline, CDR1 SNHLY and CDR2 FYNNEI. The CDR3 coding sequence is TGTGCCAGAGCGACAGGGGGCGGTTCTGGCTACACCTTC. Translation: CARATGGGSGYTF. Based on the CDR3 plus reference TRBV2 and TRBJ1-2, the full variable domain is EPEVTQTPSHQVTQMGQEVILRCVPISNHLYFYWYRQILGQKVEFLVSFYNNEISEKSEIFDDQFSVERPDGSNFTLKIRSTKLEDSAMYFCARATGGGSGYTFGSGTRLTVV.

The chain has TRBV6-4 and TRBJ2-1; 9 bases are shared with TRBD2. Germline V gene lookup returns CDR1 MRHNA and CDR2 SNTAGT. Trimming cost V 5 bases and J 4 bases; bases outside gene matches: 15. CDR3 length: 18 residues. The CDR3 protein is CASSKTSGSNNNYNEQFF. CDR3 sequence (DNA): TGTGCCAGCAGTAAGACTAGCGGCAGTAATAACAATTACAATGAGCAGTTCTTC.

The rearrangement links TRBV3-1 (or the pseudogene TRBV3-2) to TRBJ1-5; 8 bases align to TRBD1. Germline-derived CDR1 and CDR2 are LGHDT and YNNKEL (reference sequence). Trimming removed 0 bases from V and 5 bases from J; junction bases left unmatched: 6. The CDR3 loop spans 16 amino acids. CDR3 coding DNA: TGTGCCAGCAGCCAAGATTGGACAGGGAGGGATCAGCCCCAGCATTTT. Amino acids: CASSQDWTGRDQPQHF.

This clone was seen a few times. This chain joins TRBV3-1 (or the pseudogene TRBV3-2) and TRBJ1-2, with TRBD1 identical over 9 bases. V was clipped by 3 bases and J by 0 bases; unmatched bases: 2. Germline-derived CDR1 and CDR2 are LGHDT and YNNKEL (reference sequence). This CDR3 has 15 residues. The CDR3 nucleotides read TGTGCCAGCAGCCATTGGGACAGGGCTAACTATGGCTACACCTTC. Translating it yields CASSHWDRANYGYTF.

The rearrangement links TRBV24-1 to TRBJ2-2; 8 nucleotides match TRBD1. CDR3 length equals 17 residues. The junction had 6 bases not matched to a gene; V was cut back by 2 bases and J by 2 bases. Germline lookup yields CDR1 KGHDR and CDR2 SFDVKD. The CDR3 here is CATSDYPDRANTGELFF. Here the CDR3 DNA reads TGTGCCACCAGTGATTACCCGGACAGGGCTAACACCGGGGAGCTGTTTTTT.

This clone showed up just once. The J gene is TRBJ1-2, the V gene TRBV5-1; D is unresolved. The CDR3 extends over 12 amino acids. Trimming shortened V by 4 bases and J by 8 bases, and 12 bases separated the two germline ends. Germline CDR1 and CDR2: SGHRS and YFSETQ. The CDR3 nucleotides are TGCGCCAGCAGCGGAGGATCCTGGGGCTACACCTTC. Residues: CASSGGSWGYTF.

This chain's CDR3 is CASSLSGLAGGTDTQYF. CDR3 nucleotides: TGTGCCAGCAGCTTATCCGGACTAGCGGGGGGAACAGATACGCAGTATTTT. This chain uses TRBV7-2 with TRBJ2-3; 14 bases match TRBD2. The V segment lost 2 bases and the J segment 3 bases; nucleotides outside the gene matches: 4. Germline V gene sequence: CDR1 SGHTA, CDR2 FQGNSA. This CDR3 region has 17 residues.

The table lists this clone with a count of one. The chain recombines TRBV29-1 with TRBJ2-5; D is perhaps TRBD1 (5 bases). CDR1 is SQVTM, CDR2 ANQGSEA, per germline. The CDR3 loop spans 13 amino acids. V lost 2 bases and J 4 bases, leaving 11 bases between the germline ends. The CDR3 reads CSVEQGLGETQYF. The CDR3 DNA reads as TGCAGCGTTGAACAGGGTTTGGGAGAGACCCAGTACTTC.

This chain joins TRBV2 and TRBJ1-4, with TRBD1 matching 8 bases. The CDR3 has 16 residues. The V and J ends lost 5 bases and 3 bases, in that order; junction bases with no gene match: 8. CDR1 and CDR2 from the germline V gene are SNHLY and FYNNEI. The DNA of the CDR3 is TGTGCCAGCAGTTTACAGGGGGGAGCCTCTAATGAAAAACTGTTTTTT. As protein: CASSLQGGASNEKLFF.

The V and J genes are TRBV6-2 or TRBV6-3 and TRBJ2-1; D remains ambiguous. With 4 bases removed from V and 8 bases from J, the gap between germline ends came to 12 bases. The CDR3 runs to 13 residues. Germline assignment: CDR1 MNHEY and CDR2 SVGEGT. The CDR3 sequence is CASSFPVEYEQFF. CDR3 sequence (DNA): TGTGCCAGCAGTTTCCCAGTGGAGTATGAGCAGTTCTTC.

This chain joins TRBV5-4 and TRBJ2-2; 12 bases agree with TRBD2. Germline CDR1 SGHNT, CDR2 YYREEE (reference sequence). J gave up 1 base and V 4 bases, and 2 bases lay outside the gene matches. The CDR3 extends over 16 amino acids. The CDR3 nucleotides are TGTGCCAGCAGCCCGACTAGCGGGGGGAACACCGGGGAGCTGTTTTTT. Protein product: CASSPTSGGNTGELFF.

The rearrangement joins TRBV9 to TRBJ2-5; 14 bases line up with TRBD2. The CDR3 runs to 15 residues. V lost 6 bases and J lost 3; bases outside the gene matches: 4. Germline CDR1 and CDR2: SGDLS and YYNGEE. The CDR3: CASIKTSGREETQYF. DNA for the CDR3: TGTGCCAGCATCAAGACTAGCGGGAGGGAAGAGACCCAGTACTTC.